This TCR beta chain was sequenced in a study of T cell repertoires in cytomegalovirus infection. Study overall: Selected CMV epitopes included recently identified HLA-C-restricted ones as well as well-studied HLA-B-restricted ones. Matching HLA type and CMV infection were both indicated by public TCR beta signatures.

This CDR3 has 16 amino acids. Germline-derived CDR1 and CDR2 are SGHVS and FQNEAQ. V dropped 3 bases and J dropped 5 bases, with 16 bases sitting between them. This clonotype was counted a few times. Its antigen is not known. TCRdb ran MiXCR on the reads and lists one entry per CDR3 protein. The repertoire has roughly 180,000 distinct CDR3 sequences, roughly 20% of them found once; the top ten carry under 30%. The material sequenced was CD8+ T cells from cultured PBMCs, taken from culture after CMV antigen stimulation. V usage is TRBV7-8 and J usage is TRBJ1-4; D is possibly TRBD1 (5 bases). The sequence derives from a human donor in good health (CMV status not recorded). Some clones in this sample may be carry-over from other donors' samples. DNA for the CDR3: TGTGCCAGCAGCTTGCGTGCCGGGACTTGGAATGAAAAACTGTTTTTT. It is translated as CASSLRAGTWNEKLFF.